A single T cell receptor (beta chain) is shown here with its context. Its antigen remains unidentified. The CDR3 consists of 16 residues. CDR1 WNHNN and CDR2 SYGVQD come from the germline V gene (reference sequence). J lost 1 base, V lost 3 bases, and 4 bases had no gene match. Only in-frame clones appear in the TCRdb table, and some are missing; sequencing was by immunoSEQ multiplex PCR. Of roughly 18,000 clones in the sample, 85% to 95% were seen once. The sample originates from a study of graft-versus-host responses after intestinal transplantation. Study-level background: Multivisceral, liver-intestinal, or isolated intestinal transplants were performed in recipients. Recipients across the board were started on anti-thymocyte globulin induction, then kept on tacrolimus and steroids for around 3 years.

Overall study findings and caveats: There were GvH clones found in recipient marrow, and some of them appeared first in ileum or blood. Allograft clonal ratios (graft-versus-host to host-versus-graft) were high in patients who had graft-donor T cell macrochimerism.

The chain combines TRBV10-1 with TRBJ2-3, with 10 positions matching TRBD2. The receptor was isolated from a human patient who received an intestinal transplant, so some T cells may come from the graft donor. The specimen was PBMCs, collected 23 days after intestinal transplant. The CDR3 region has the DNA TGCGCCAGCAGTGATGTAGCGGGAGGACGCACAGATACGCAGTATTTT. Encoded protein: CASSDVAGGRTDTQYF.